The T cell receptor (beta chain) described here comes from a study of long-term antiretroviral therapy in people with HIV. The overall study: Collection dates of the earliest samples fall about a decade before the 2015 immediate-ART recommendation.

The assay, immunoSEQ v3.0, was run at survey level. Repertoires were generated with immunoSEQ multiplex PCR, while TCRdb's copy carries only in-frame clones and drops some. The top ten clones hold more than 15% of a sample with 20,000 to 25,000 clones, approximately 80% of them seen once. This clone was seen once. Germline V lookup: CDR1 KGHSH, CDR2 LQKENI. V was trimmed by 8 bases and J by 5 bases, leaving 13 bases between them. The CDR3 consists of 13 residues. Sequenced here: unsorted PBMCs, sampled 0.5 years before starting antiretroviral therapy. The TCR comes from a man in his forties or fifties with HIV. The chain carries TRBV18 and TRBJ1-5; D uncertain. Here the CDR3 reads CASGGLDDQPQHF. DNA for the CDR3: TGTGCCAGCGGAGGTTTAGACGATCAGCCCCAGCATTTT.